The 4 T cell receptor beta chains below were found in one sample sequenced in a study of OX40 agonist ivuxolimab in advanced cancers. Using immunoSEQ multiplex PCR, the repertoire was profiled, and TCRdb retains in-frame clones only, with some absent. The repertoire includes roughly 67,000 clones, roughly 87% of them detected once, and more than 5.5% sits in the top ten. The specimen comprised CD4+ or CD8+ T cells sorted from blood, sampled in a trial of the OX40 agonist ivuxolimab. The receptors shown here come from an adult with an advanced solid tumor such as melanoma, head and neck, liver or kidney cancer.

This clone was counted a few times. CDR3 nucleotide sequence: TGCGCCAGCAGCCAAGACTTACTAGCGGGACGCTACGAGCAGTACTTC. Protein product: CASSQDLLAGRYEQYF. J is TRBJ2-7 and V is TRBV4-3, with 10 positions matching TRBD2. V gave up 0 bases and J gave up 3 bases; unmatched junction bases: 5. The germline V gene encodes CDR1 LGHNA and CDR2 YSLEER. This CDR3 contains 16 residues.

The J gene is TRBJ2-4, the V gene TRBV27, with a weak D call TRBD2 (6 bases). V was clipped by 3 bases and J by 8 bases, with 17 bases between them. The CDR3 totals 15 residues. In germline, CDR1 is MNHEY, CDR2 SMNVEV (reference sequence). The CDR3: CASSFRAGGDDIQYF. The DNA for the CDR3 is TGTGCCAGCAGTTTCCGAGCGGGCGGGGATGACATTCAGTACTTC.

This chain uses TRBV11-2 with TRBJ2-1, with D unclear. Germline loops: CDR1 SGHAT, CDR2 FQNNGV. This CDR3 is built from 16 residues. Trimming stripped 0 bases from V and 2 bases from J, with 11 bases between. The chain's CDR3 is CASSLEGRPPYNEQFF. CDR3 coding DNA: TGTGCCAGCAGCTTAGAGGGCAGGCCACCCTACAATGAGCAGTTCTTC.

J is TRBJ2-1 and V is TRBV30; D may be TRBD2 (7 bases). The germline V and J ends were trimmed by 5 bases and 6 bases, with 14 bases remaining between them. The CDR3 is made up of 13 amino acids. Germline V gene data show CDR1 as GTSNPN and CDR2 as SVGIG (reference sequence). The chain's CDR3 is CAWSRGPGNEQFF. In nucleotides, the CDR3 is TGTGCCTGGTCGCGGGGGCCGGGCAATGAGCAGTTCTTC.